Below, 14 T cell receptor beta chains from the same sample are listed, as sequenced in a study of cytomegalovirus exposure and HLA in healthy donors. A multiplex PCR was run with 60 Vbeta primers and 13 Jbeta primers. Assay used: immunoSEQ multiplex PCR; TCRdb lists only in-frame clones, some missing. There are about 89,000 clones in the sample; around 77% occur only once, and 3.7% lies in the top ten. Sample: PBMCs. The receptors shown here come from a man aged 25-40 years in good health and CMV-seronegative.

The CDR3 nucleotides read TGTGCCACCAGCCAAGGGACAGACACAGATACGCAGTATTTT. It is translated as CATSQGTDTDTQYF. J is TRBJ2-3 and V is TRBV15; the match to TRBD1 covers 7 bases. Germline V gene sequence: CDR1 LNHNV, CDR2 YYDKDF (reference sequence). With V trimmed by 5 bases and J by 2 bases, 4 bases remained unmatched. The CDR3 is 14 amino acids.

The chain couples TRBV6-5 to TRBJ1-5; 7 bases align to TRBD1. Trimming removed 7 bases from V and 6 bases from J; junction bases left unmatched: 6. Germline CDR1 is MNHEY and CDR2 is SVGAGI. The CDR3 runs to 13 residues. CDR3 in DNA: TGTGCCAGCAAGTCAGGGGGAAGTCAGCCCCAGCATTTT. This codes for CASKSGGSQPQHF.

This clone has a handful of counts. This chain links TRBV5-1 with TRBJ2-2, with unresolved D. Germline loops: CDR1 SGHRS, CDR2 YFSETQ. The CDR3 extends over 14 amino acids. Trimming took off 4 bases at V and 0 bases at J, with 7 bases between the two ends. The CDR3: CASSARTNTGELFF. For the CDR3, the DNA is TGCGCCAGCAGCGCCAGGACGAACACCGGGGAGCTGTTTTTT.

The gene calls are TRBV7-6 and TRBJ2-1; 9 bases are a match to TRBD2. Germline values: CDR1 SGHVS, CDR2 FNYEAQ. The CDR3 has 14 amino acids. After removal of 6 bases from V and 9 bases from J, the junction contained 9 bases not matched to a gene. CDR3 bases: TGTGCCAGCAGGGGGGCGGGAGGGCCTTCTGAGCAGTTCTTC. Amino acid sequence: CASRGAGGPSEQFF.

The chain has TRBV28 and TRBJ1-2, with 7 bases lining up with TRBD1. Trimming took 6 bases from V and 7 from J; bases not matched to a gene: 11. Per germline, CDR1 MDHEN and CDR2 SYDVKM. This CDR3 contains 14 residues. CDR3 loop: CASRTTGEVFGYTF. In DNA, the CDR3 is TGTGCCAGCAGAACCACAGGGGAGGTGTTTGGCTACACCTTC.

This clone was found once. The chain uses TRBV28 and TRBJ2-1; 13 nucleotides align to TRBD2. CDR3 length equals 18 residues. Germline V gene sequence: CDR1 MDHEN, CDR2 SYDVKM. V shed 3 bases, J shed 3 bases, and the junction held 8 bases outside the gene matches. CDR3 DNA sequence: TGTGCCAGCAGTTTCGTTGGGCGGACTAGCGGGGGCTACAATGAGCAGTTCTTC. Translation: CASSFVGRTSGGYNEQFF.

The chain recombines TRBV5-6 with TRBJ2-5; perhaps TRBD2 as D (5 bases). The CDR3 is 15 residues long. V was cut by 1 base and J by 7 bases, with 17 bases left in between. Germline lookup yields CDR1 SGHDT and CDR2 YYEEEE. The DNA for the CDR3 is TGTGCCAGCAGCTTGTCAGACGACTACCGGAGGACCCAGTACTTC. Its protein is CASSLSDDYRRTQYF.

The chain recombines TRBV4-3 with TRBJ1-2; D is unresolved. The CDR3 is 15 amino acids. V was pared by 7 bases and J by 3 bases, with 18 bases between. Germline assignment: CDR1 LGHNA and CDR2 YSLEER. This chain's CDR3 is CASTRAGTRDYGYTF. CDR3 nucleotide sequence: TGCGCCAGCACGCGGGCAGGCACGCGGGACTATGGCTACACCTTC.

The chain combines TRBV5-1 with TRBJ1-4, with D uncertain. The CDR3 loop spans 14 amino acids. In germline, CDR1 is SGHRS, CDR2 YFSETQ. The V end was cut by 4 bases, the J end by 6 bases, with 13 bases between. The CDR3 DNA follows: TGCGCCAGCAGCCTGAGAGGCCCGGATGAAAAACTGTTTTTT. Encoded protein: CASSLRGPDEKLFF.

The CDR3 loop reads CASSVGQANEQFF. The CDR3 coding sequence is TGTGCCAGCAGCGTGGGACAGGCCAATGAGCAGTTCTTC. The rearrangement joins TRBV7-9 to TRBJ2-1; 8 nucleotides agree with TRBD1. The V and J ends lost 5 bases and 6 bases, in that order; junction bases with no gene match: 3. The CDR3 length is 13 residues. Germline values: CDR1 SEHNR, CDR2 FQNEAQ (reference sequence).

Concerning this clone: The junction shows a germline mismatch at one end, possibly a read error. The rearrangement joins TRBV6-4 to TRBJ2-2; TRBD2 aligns across 8 bases. Germline V gene data show CDR1 as MRHNA and CDR2 as SNTAGT. The CDR3 spans 14 residues. The CDR3 DNA reads TGTGCCGGCAGTGACTCGACTAGCGCCGGGGAGCTGTTTTTT. Translated, it gives CAGSDSTSAGELFF.

The V gene is TRBV29-1, the J gene TRBJ2-1; TRBD1 aligns across 7 bases. With V trimmed by 0 bases and J by 13 bases, 9 bases remained unmatched. Looked up from germline, CDR1 is SQVTM and CDR2 is ANQGSEA. There are 13 residues in the CDR3. In DNA form, the CDR3 reads TGCAGCGTTGAAGAGTGGGAACGGGACAGACAGTTCTTC. Its protein product is CSVEEWERDRQFF.

The rearrangement links TRBV5-6 to TRBJ1-1; D unresolved. The CDR3 runs 15 residues. The V gene's germline CDR1 is SGHDT and CDR2 YYEEEE. V gave up 0 bases and J gave up 0 bases, with 9 bases separating them. CDR3 coding DNA: TGTGCCAGCAGCTTGGTGACAAGAATGAACACTGAAGCTTTCTTT. It encodes CASSLVTRMNTEAFF. The variable domain in full, with the rest retrieved from reference TRBV5-6 and TRBJ1-1, is DAGVTQSPTHLIKTRGQQVTLRCSPKSGHDTVSWYQQALGQGPQFIFQYYEEEERQRGNFPDRFSGHQFPNYSSELNVNALLLGDSALYLCASSLVTRMNTEAFFGQGTRLTVV.

The CDR3 nucleotides read TGTGCCAGCTCACCGACTAGAGGAGGTGAGCAGTTCTTC. Protein: CASSPTRGGEQFF. The rearrangement links TRBV18 to TRBJ2-1; TRBD2 might be the D (6 bases). This CDR3 has 13 amino acids. The V gene lost 3 bases and the J gene lost 9 bases, with 12 bases spanning the gap. Per the germline V gene, CDR1 is KGHSH and CDR2 is LQKENI.